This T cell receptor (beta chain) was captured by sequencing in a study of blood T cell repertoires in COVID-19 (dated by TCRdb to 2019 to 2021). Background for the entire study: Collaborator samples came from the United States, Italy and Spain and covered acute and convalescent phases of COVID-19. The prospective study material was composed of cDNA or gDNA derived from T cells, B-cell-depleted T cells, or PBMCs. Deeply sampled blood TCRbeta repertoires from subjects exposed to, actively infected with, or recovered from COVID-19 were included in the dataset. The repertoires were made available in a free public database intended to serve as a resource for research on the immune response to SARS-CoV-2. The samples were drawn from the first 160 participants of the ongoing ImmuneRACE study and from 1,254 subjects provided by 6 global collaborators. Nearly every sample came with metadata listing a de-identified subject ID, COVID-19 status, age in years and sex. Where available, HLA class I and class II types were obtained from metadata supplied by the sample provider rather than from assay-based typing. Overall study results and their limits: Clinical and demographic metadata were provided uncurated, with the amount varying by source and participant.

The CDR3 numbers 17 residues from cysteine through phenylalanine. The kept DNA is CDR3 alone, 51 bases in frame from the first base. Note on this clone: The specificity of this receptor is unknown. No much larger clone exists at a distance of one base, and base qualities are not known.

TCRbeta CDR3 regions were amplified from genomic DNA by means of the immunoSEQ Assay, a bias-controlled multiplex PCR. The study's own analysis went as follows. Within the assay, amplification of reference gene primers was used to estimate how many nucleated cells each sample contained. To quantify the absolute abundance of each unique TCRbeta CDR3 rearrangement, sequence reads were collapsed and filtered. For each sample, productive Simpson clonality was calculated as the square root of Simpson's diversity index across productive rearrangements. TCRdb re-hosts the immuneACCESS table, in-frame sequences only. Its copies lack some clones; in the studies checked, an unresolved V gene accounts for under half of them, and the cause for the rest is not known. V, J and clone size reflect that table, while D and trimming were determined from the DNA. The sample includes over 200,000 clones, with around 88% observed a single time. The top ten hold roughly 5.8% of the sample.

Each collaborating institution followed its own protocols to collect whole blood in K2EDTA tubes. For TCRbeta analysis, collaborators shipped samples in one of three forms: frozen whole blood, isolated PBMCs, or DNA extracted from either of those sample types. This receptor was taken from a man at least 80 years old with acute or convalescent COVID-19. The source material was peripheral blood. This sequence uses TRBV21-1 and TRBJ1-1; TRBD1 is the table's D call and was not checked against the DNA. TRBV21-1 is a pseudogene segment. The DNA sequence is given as TGTGCCAGCATCCACGGGACAGGGGCTTTTGGAAACACTGAAGCTTTCTTT. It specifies CASIHGTGAFGNTEAFF.